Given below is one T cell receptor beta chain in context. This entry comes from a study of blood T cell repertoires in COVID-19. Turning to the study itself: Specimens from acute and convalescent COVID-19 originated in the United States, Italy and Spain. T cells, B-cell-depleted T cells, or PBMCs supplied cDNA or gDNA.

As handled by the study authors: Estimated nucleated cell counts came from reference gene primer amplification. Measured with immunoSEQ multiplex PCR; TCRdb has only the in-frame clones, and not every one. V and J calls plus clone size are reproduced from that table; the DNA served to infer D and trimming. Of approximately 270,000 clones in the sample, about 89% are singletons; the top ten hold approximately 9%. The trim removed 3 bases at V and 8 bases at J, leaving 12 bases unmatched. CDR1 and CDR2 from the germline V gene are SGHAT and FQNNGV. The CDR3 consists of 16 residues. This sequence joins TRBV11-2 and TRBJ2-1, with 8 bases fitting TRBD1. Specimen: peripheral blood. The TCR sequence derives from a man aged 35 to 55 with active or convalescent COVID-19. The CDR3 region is CASSFSSDREWDEQFF. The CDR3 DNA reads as TGTGCCAGCAGCTTTTCCTCGGACAGGGAGTGGGATGAGCAGTTCTTC.